The 20 T cell receptor beta chains listed next were all sequenced from one sample in a study of T cells in Graves' hyperthyroidism and ophthalmopathy. What was amplified from RNA transcripts were TCR beta CDR3 regions. In the first-round RT-PCR of the TCR CDR3, the HTBI primer set was used. TCRdb reprocessed the multiplex PCR reads via MiXCR and lists one record per CDR3 protein. The sample contains 300,000 to 450,000 distinct CDR3 sequences, about a sixth of which appear only once. Sequencing used blood. These receptors were taken from a woman aged 18-29 years with Graves' hyperthyroidism that later progressed to Graves' ophthalmopathy.

This clonotype was detected a few times. V usage is TRBV7-8 and J usage is TRBJ2-3; 7 bases line up with TRBD2. The V gene's germline CDR1 is SGHVS and CDR2 FQNEAQ. Losses at the gene ends were 5 bases for V and 4 bases for J; bases not matched to a gene: 12. This CDR3 spans 16 amino acids. CDR3 coding DNA: TGTGCCAGCAGCCCTATGGCGGGAGCTAAGTCAGATACGCAGTATTTT. This sequence encodes CASSPMAGAKSDTQYF.

The chain uses TRBV5-1 and TRBJ1-6, with a tentative D call TRBD1 (5 bases). V gave up 0 bases and J gave up 10 bases, with 17 bases separating them. The V gene's germline CDR1 is SGHRS and CDR2 YFSETQ. The CDR3 consists of 16 residues. CDR3: CASSLAVTEGLSPLHF. CDR3 DNA: TGCGCCAGCAGCTTGGCCGTGACAGAGGGGCTCTCACCCCTCCACTTT.

On this clonotype: A much bigger clone sits one base away, suggesting this may be a read error. For the CDR3, the DNA is TGCAGCGTTGGAAGCAGCCACACTGAAGCTTTCTTT. As protein: CSVGSSHTEAFF. The chain employs TRBV29-1 and TRBJ1-1; D gene uncertain. The germline V gene has CDR1 SQVTM and CDR2 ANQGSEA. The V end lost 4 bases, the J end lost 3 bases, and 9 bases lay between the germline ends. The CDR3 runs to 12 residues.

This clonotype came up many times. Here the CDR3 reads CASSHRSDSPYEQYF. The CDR3 DNA sequence: TGTGCCAGCAGCCACAGATCGGACAGCCCCTACGAGCAGTACTTC. V is TRBV27 and J is TRBJ2-7; D possibly corresponds to TRBD1 (6 bases). Trimming pared 6 bases from V and 2 bases from J, leaving 17 bases between. Germline loops: CDR1 MNHEY, CDR2 SMNVEV (reference sequence). This CDR3 contains 15 residues.

This clonotype was counted a few times. One end of the junction fails to match germline, which may point to a read error. The chain carries TRBV27 and TRBJ2-7, with 7 bases that match TRBD2. The length of the CDR3 is 17 residues. CDR1 and CDR2 from the germline V gene are MNHEY and SMNVEV (reference sequence). The CDR3 sequence is CASSPKLGLRGSHEQYF. The CDR3 nucleotides are TGTGCCAGCAGTCCCAAGTTGGGACTACGGGGCTCCCACGAGCAGTACTTC.

The rearrangement joins TRBV5-1 to TRBJ2-3, with 11 bases aligning to TRBD1. J gave up 0 bases and V 4 bases, and 4 bases lay outside the gene matches. Germline V lookup: CDR1 SGHRS, CDR2 YFSETQ. CDR3 length equals 16 residues. CDR3 nucleotide sequence: TGCGCCAGCAGCACCGGACAGGGGGCAAGCACAGATACGCAGTATTTT. Translation: CASSTGQGASTDTQYF.

V usage is TRBV5-1 and J usage is TRBJ1-1; the D is unclear. The germline V and J ends were trimmed by 5 bases and 4 bases, with 12 bases remaining between them. CDR1 is SGHRS and CDR2 is YFSETQ in the germline V gene. The CDR3 consists of 13 residues. Here the CDR3 reads CASSLGAPTEAFF. The CDR3, as DNA: TGCGCCAGCAGTCTAGGCGCACCCACTGAAGCTTTCTTT.

This clonotype was counted a few times. The junction departs from the called germline gene at one end, perhaps through a read error. The genes are TRBV19 and TRBJ2-5; 8 bases match TRBD1. The CDR3 has 14 amino acids. CDR1 and CDR2 (germline): LNHDA, SQIVND (reference sequence). CDR3 in amino acids: CASSRDRRQETQYF. In DNA, the CDR3 is TGTGCCAGTAGTCGGGACAGGAGACAAGAGACTCAGTACTTC.

This clonotype was seen a handful of times. The DNA of the CDR3 is TGTGCCAGCCTGACCGGGACACAAGAGACCCAGTACTTC. Its protein product is CASLTGTQETQYF. V is TRBV6-2 or TRBV6-3 and J is TRBJ2-5, with D maybe TRBD1 (6 bases). Germline CDR1 reads MNHEY; CDR2 reads SVGEGT. The length of the CDR3 is 13 residues. V was shortened by 8 bases and J by 2 bases, with 12 bases between the two germline ends.

This clonotype has ten or more counts. This rearrangement joins TRBV28 to TRBJ2-7; D ambiguous. Trimming took 5 bases from V and 1 from J, leaving 18 bases between them. This CDR3 region has 16 residues. CDR1 and CDR2 from the germline V gene are MDHEN and SYDVKM. CDR3 region: CASSAETYLPSYEQYF. In DNA, the CDR3 is TGTGCCAGCAGTGCAGAAACCTACCTGCCTTCCTACGAGCAGTACTTC.

The chain employs TRBV19 and TRBJ2-1, with TRBD2 identical over 10 bases. CDR1 and CDR2 from the germline V gene are LNHDA and SQIVND (reference sequence). The length of the CDR3 is 21 residues. The V gene end was trimmed by 6 bases and the J gene end by 11 bases; junction bases not matched to a gene: 31. The CDR3 region is CASRAPNLRGHLAGDLSKQFF. CDR3 DNA sequence: TGTGCCAGTAGGGCCCCAAATCTCAGGGGGCATCTAGCGGGAGATCTTTCAAAGCAGTTCTTC.

There are many counts of this clonotype. The rearrangement links TRBV11-2 to TRBJ2-7, with D possibly being TRBD2 (6 bases). The CDR3 loop spans 17 amino acids. V was trimmed by 5 bases and J by 0 bases, leaving 20 bases between them. Germline-derived CDR1 and CDR2 are SGHAT and FQNNGV. The CDR3 DNA sequence: TGTGCCAGCAGCCCACCTACCGCCGGGACTCCCTCCTACGAGCAGTACTTC. Translation gives CASSPPTAGTPSYEQYF.

J is TRBJ1-2 and V is TRBV6-1; D is ambiguous. The CDR3 is 15 residues long. Trimming stripped 2 bases from V and 4 bases from J, with 14 bases between. Germline V gene data show CDR1 as MNHNS and CDR2 as SASEGT. In nucleotides, the CDR3 is TGTGCCAGCAGTGAAAAAAGTGGGCAGCCCTATGGCTACACCTTC. Protein product: CASSEKSGQPYGYTF.

This clonotype appeared many times. The chain has TRBV5-1 and TRBJ2-1, with TRBD2 as a possible D gene (5 bases). V was pared by 1 base and J by 3 bases, with 11 bases between. CDR1 and CDR2 (germline): SGHRS, YFSETQ. The CDR3 covers 15 residues. The CDR3, as DNA: TGCGCCAGCAGCTTGACCCTCGGGGTCTACAATGAGCAGTTCTTC. This codes for CASSLTLGVYNEQFF. The full variable domain, completed using reference TRBV5-1 and TRBJ2-1, is KAGVTQTPRYLIKTRGQQVTLSCSPISGHRSVSWYQQTPGQGLQFLFEYFSETQRNKGNFPGRFSGRQFSNSRSEMNVSTLELGDSALYLCASSLTLGVYNEQFFGPGTRLTVL.

This clonotype was detected ten times or more. The V and J genes are TRBV27 and TRBJ1-1, with 9 bases identical to TRBD1. From germline, CDR1 is MNHEY and CDR2 SMNVEV (reference sequence). V shed 2 bases and J 4 bases; nucleotides not matched to a gene: 14. This CDR3 region has 18 residues. The CDR3 is CASSLILTGGGKGTEAFF. The CDR3 nucleotides read TGTGCCAGCAGTTTAATCCTGACAGGGGGAGGGAAGGGCACTGAAGCTTTCTTT.

This clonotype has a count of ten or more. The gene calls are TRBV2 and TRBJ2-7; TRBD1 aligns across 9 bases. V gave up 6 bases and J gave up 6 bases; unmatched junction bases: 9. Per the germline V gene, CDR1 is SNHLY and CDR2 is FYNNEI. CDR3 length: 14 residues. The DNA of the CDR3 is TGTGCCAGCAGCCTCCGACAGGGGGGAGGCGAGCAGTACTTC. Its protein product is CASSLRQGGGEQYF.

This clonotype has a count of ten or more. This CDR3 reads CASSEEGPYNEQFF. In nucleotides, the CDR3 is TGTGCCAGCAGTGAAGAGGGACCCTACAATGAGCAGTTCTTC. This chain joins TRBV2 and TRBJ2-1; the D call may be TRBD1 or TRBD2 (5 bases each). CDR1 SNHLY and CDR2 FYNNEI come from the germline V gene. Trimming removed 1 base from V and 2 bases from J, with 6 bases in between. CDR3 length: 14 amino acids.

Concerning this clonotype: A single base separates this from a much larger clone, so it may be a read error. The chain joins TRBV2 to TRBJ2-3; TRBD1 aligns across 8 bases. The ends lost 7 bases at V and 6 bases at J; junction bases unmatched: 6. Germline CDR1 SNHLY, CDR2 FYNNEI. This CDR3 has 13 amino acids. CDR3 nucleotide sequence: TGTGCCAGCACCCCAGGGGGCAGGGATACGCAGTATTTT. This codes for CASTPGGRDTQYF.

The table lists this clonotype with a few counts. J is TRBJ2-2 and V is TRBV19; 8 nucleotides match TRBD2. The CDR3 extends over 15 amino acids. Germline CDR1 is LNHDA and CDR2 is SQIVND (reference sequence). The V and J ends lost 3 bases and 6 bases, in that order; junction bases with no gene match: 6. The CDR3 reads CASSIDRAGAGELFF. CDR3 coding DNA: TGTGCCAGTAGTATTGATCGAGCGGGAGCCGGGGAGCTGTTTTTT.

V usage is TRBV27 and J usage is TRBJ1-2; D not certain. Trimming took off 1 base at V and 3 bases at J, with 12 bases between the two ends. CDR1 and CDR2 (germline): MNHEY, SMNVEV (reference sequence). The CDR3 consists of 15 residues. This CDR3 reads CASSLLSTGDYGYTF. The CDR3 DNA is TGTGCCAGCAGTTTATTATCTACCGGCGACTATGGCTACACCTTC.